This T cell receptor beta chain was profiled in a study of T-cell memory formation after mild COVID-19. The germline V gene has CDR1 LNHDA and CDR2 SQIVND (reference sequence). V was shortened by 7 bases and J by 2 bases, with 21 bases between the two germline ends. The CDR3 contains 16 residues. On this clonotype: Its antigen remains unidentified.

TCRdb reanalysed the 5' RACE reads using MiXCR and keeps one entry per CDR3 protein. Of around 320,000 distinct CDR3 sequences listed, around 27% are singletons. Notes on the study in general: Unconfirmed was the SARS-CoV-2 specificity of second-wave clones that peaked on day 37.

Sequences were obtained from PBMCs or a T cell subset sorted from them (not recorded which). This receptor was identified in an adult woman who had mild COVID-19 (a few samples of this study predate the infection). Cell type and time point are not known. V usage is TRBV19 and J usage is TRBJ2-7, with D hard to call. The CDR3 loop reads CASTKYLGIAPYEQYF. CDR3 nucleotide sequence: TGTGCCAGTACCAAGTATTTGGGAATTGCTCCCTACGAGCAGTACTTC.